These 9 T cell receptor beta chains were sequenced from one sample in a study of spatial heterogeneity in lung cancer (dated by TCRdb to the late 2010s). Overall study outcomes, separate from this receptor: The number of expanded intratumoral alpha and beta TCRs correlated with the tumor nonsynonymous mutation count.

Their cognate antigens are unknown. In light of the paper, this sample's time point label describes: sample taken at primary tumor resection. Libraries were constructed by 5' RACE. These reads were obtained on a NextSeq 500. In TCRdb, the public reads were trimmed at Q25 with fastp and aligned with MiXCR, with productive beta chains retained. Every distinct CDR3 protein forms one entry, paired with its most common genes and DNA. This sample lists 25,000 to 30,000 distinct CDR3 sequences; about 7.1% were detected once. Jointly, the top ten make up around 25% of the sample. Sequenced material: lung tumor tissue, taken at surgery. The receptors derive from a male donor with early-stage non-small cell lung cancer.

This clonotype was seen ten or more times. CDR3 nucleotide sequence: TGTGCCAGCACCCCCGGGACAGGGGGCCCTTACAATGAGCAGTTCTTC. It codes for CASTPGTGGPYNEQFF. The gene calls are TRBV6-2 or TRBV6-3 and TRBJ2-1, with TRBD1 matching over 12 bases. The V segment lost 7 bases and the J segment 4 bases; nucleotides outside the gene matches: 8. CDR1 is MNHEY and CDR2 is SVGEGT in the germline V gene. This CDR3 has 16 amino acids.

By proportion, this clonotype is medium-sized. The chain links TRBV20-1 to TRBJ2-7; D is uncertain. V lost 6 bases and J lost 1, with 22 bases in between. Germline V gene lookup returns CDR1 DFQATT and CDR2 SNEGSKA (reference sequence). This CDR3 has 16 amino acids. CDR3 bases: TGCAGTGCCATCCGATCGGACGGATCTAGGTCCTACGAGCAGTACTTC. Translating it yields CSAIRSDGSRSYEQYF.

This clonotype was seen many times. The gene calls are TRBV14 and TRBJ2-7, with TRBD2 matching 14 bases. CDR1 is SGHDN, CDR2 FVKESK, per germline. V lost 6 bases, J lost 0 bases, and 10 bases stayed unmatched. The CDR3 is made up of 18 amino acids. The CDR3 loop is CASSRGLAGGRYSYEQYF. CDR3 DNA: TGTGCCAGCAGTCGCGGACTAGCGGGGGGACGATACTCCTACGAGCAGTACTTC.

This clonotype was counted many times. V gene TRBV29-1 combines with J gene TRBJ2-2; possible D gene TRBD1, 6 bases. Looked up from germline, CDR1 is SQVTM and CDR2 is ANQGSEA. CDR3 length: 13 residues. Trimming pared 4 bases from V and 6 bases from J, leaving 12 bases between. Here the CDR3 DNA reads TGCAGCGTTGGGACAGCTGGGGCCGGGGAGCTGTTTTTT. This sequence encodes CSVGTAGAGELFF.

This clonotype was seen ten or more times. The V gene is TRBV29-1, the J gene TRBJ2-1, with D tentatively TRBD2 (5 bases). Looked up from germline, CDR1 is SQVTM and CDR2 is ANQGSEA. This CDR3 has 16 residues. Trimming pared 4 bases from V and 10 bases from J, leaving 26 bases between. The CDR3 bases are TGCAGCGTTGGAGGGTGGGCGGAGGCCCTCCTAAGGGAGCAGTTCTTC. Translation: CSVGGWAEALLREQFF.

In this sample, this clonotype turned up a few times. The chain couples TRBV7-2 to TRBJ2-3; the D is unclear. CDR1 is SGHTA, CDR2 FQGNSA, per germline. V was trimmed by 5 bases and J by 2 bases, leaving 11 bases between them. CDR3 length equals 14 residues. DNA for the CDR3: TGTGCCAGCAGCCTCGGCCCTGCCACAGATACGCAGTATTTT. Protein sequence: CASSLGPATDTQYF.

By share, this clonotype counts as medium-sized. This chain joins TRBV6-5 and TRBJ2-6, with 8 bases lining up with TRBD1. The CDR3 totals 15 residues. V lost 7 bases to trimming and J lost 0 bases; unmatched junction nucleotides: 2. Germline CDR1 reads MNHEY; CDR2 reads SVGAGI. The CDR3 DNA reads TGTGCCAGCAACGACAGGGGCTCTGGGGCCAACGTCCTGACTTTC. Its translation: CASNDRGSGANVLTF.

This clonotype was observed many times. The chain combines TRBV10-3 with TRBJ1-5, with TRBD1 identical over 12 bases. J lost 6 bases, V lost 6 bases, and 3 bases had no gene match. The CDR3 is 14 amino acids. The V gene's germline CDR1 is ENHRY and CDR2 SYGVKD. The CDR3, as DNA: TGTGCCATCAGCGGGACAGGGGGCTTTCAGCCCCAGCATTTT. Protein sequence: CAISGTGGFQPQHF.

V is TRBV6-1 and J is TRBJ2-3; D tentatively reads TRBD1 or TRBD2 (5 bases each). Germline assignment: CDR1 MNHNS and CDR2 SASEGT. The CDR3 spans 13 residues. V dropped 5 bases and J dropped 1 base, with 7 bases sitting between them. DNA of the CDR3: TGTGCCAGCAGTCGGGACGGCACAGATACGCAGTATTTT. Its translation: CASSRDGTDTQYF.